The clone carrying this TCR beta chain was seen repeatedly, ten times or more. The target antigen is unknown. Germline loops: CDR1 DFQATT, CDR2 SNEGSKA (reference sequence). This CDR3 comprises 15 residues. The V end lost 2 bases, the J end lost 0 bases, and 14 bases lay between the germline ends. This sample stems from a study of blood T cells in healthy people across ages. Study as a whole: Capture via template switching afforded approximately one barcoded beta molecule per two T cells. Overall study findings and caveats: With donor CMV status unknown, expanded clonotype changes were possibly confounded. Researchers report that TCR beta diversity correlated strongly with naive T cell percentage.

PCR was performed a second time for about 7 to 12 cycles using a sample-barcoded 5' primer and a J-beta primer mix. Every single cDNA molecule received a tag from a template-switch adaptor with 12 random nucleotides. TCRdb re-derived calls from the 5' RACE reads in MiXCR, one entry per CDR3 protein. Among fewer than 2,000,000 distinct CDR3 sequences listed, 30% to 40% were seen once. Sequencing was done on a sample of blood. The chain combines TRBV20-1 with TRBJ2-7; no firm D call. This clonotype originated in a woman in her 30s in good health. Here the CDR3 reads CSARLPDRLSYEQYF. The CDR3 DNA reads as TGCAGTGCTAGACTTCCCGACCGACTCTCCTACGAGCAGTACTTC.